A selection of T cell receptor beta chains follows, all from one sample in a study of cytomegalovirus exposure and HLA in healthy donors. Profiled with immunoSEQ multiplex PCR; TCRdb holds only in-frame clones, not every one. The sample carries roughly 99,000 clones, around 69% recorded once. The source material was PBMCs. The receptors come from a man between 18 and 35 years old in good health and CMV-seronegative. Both conserved end residues are part of each CDR3. A D gene is named only where the DNA matches it firmly. Rows give clone size only sometimes, using once, few, many, or a class for an expanded clone.

CDR3nt | CDR3aa | d_gene | j_gene | abundance | v_gene
TGTGCCAGCAGCGGGGGGGGTCAGGGTCGCGGCTACACCTTC | CASSGGGQGRGYTF | NA | TRBJ1-2 | NA | TRBV5-4
TGTGCCAGCAGCCAAGACGGGACAGAGCTACAGCCCCAGCATTTT | CASSQDGTELQPQHF | TRBD1 | TRBJ1-5 | few | TRBV4-2
TGTGCCAGCAGCCTCCCCAAGCTTATGGGACAGGGGAACGATGGCTACACCTTC | CASSLPKLMGQGNDGYTF | TRBD1 | TRBJ1-2 | NA | TRBV7-8
TGCAGTGCCTTTGGGACAGGGTGGGCTTTCTTT | CSAFGTGWAFF | TRBD1 | TRBJ1-1 | NA | TRBV20-1
TGTGCCAGCAGTGCCCATCAGGTGACCGGGGAGCTGTTTTTT | CASSAHQVTGELFF | NA | TRBJ2-2 | NA | TRBV25-1
TGTGCCAGCAGCCAAGTCCGGGGGGGTTTGGCTTTCTTT | CASSQVRGGLAFF | NA | TRBJ1-1 | NA | TRBV14
TGTGCCAGCAGCCCTCCGGGACAGGAGAATCAGCCCCAGCATTTT | CASSPPGQENQPQHF | TRBD1 | TRBJ1-5 | NA | TRBV7-9
TGCGCCAGCAGCTTGGCCTTAACAGCCGATTTGGATGAGCAGTTCTTC | CASSLALTADLDEQFF | NA | TRBJ2-1 | NA | TRBV5-1
TGTGCCAGCAAGGGACAGGGGGAATTAGGGACAGATACGCAGTATTTT | CASKGQGELGTDTQYF | TRBD1 | TRBJ2-3 | NA | TRBV5-4
TGTGCCAGCAGCTCGCTTCCCCTCGGACTAGCGGGTCAGAGCGCCCAGTACTTC | CASSSLPLGLAGQSAQYF | TRBD2 | TRBJ2-5 | NA | TRBV7-2
TGTGCCATCTCGGGGAGGGGCACAGATACGCAGTATTTT | CAISGRGTDTQYF | TRBD2 | TRBJ2-3 | NA | TRBV19
TGTGCCAGTAGTATAAAGGGGGCAAGAGGGGCTTTCTTT | CASSIKGARGAFF | TRBD1 | TRBJ1-1 | NA | TRBV19
TGCGCCAGCCTCCACGACAGGGGGCGGGAGACCCAGTACTTC | CASLHDRGRETQYF | TRBD1 | TRBJ2-5 | NA | TRBV23-1
TGTGCCAGCAGCCAAGGACAGGGCACTGAAGCTTTCTTT | CASSQGQGTEAFF | TRBD1 | TRBJ1-1 | NA | TRBV4-2
TGTGCCAGCTCACCACAGGCGGGGTTAACCGGGGAGCTGTTTTTT | CASSPQAGLTGELFF | NA | TRBJ2-2 | once | TRBV18
TGTGCCAGCAGCACCTCGGGACGAATAGCGGGGGACACTGAAGCTTTCTTT | CASSTSGRIAGDTEAFF | NA | TRBJ1-1 | once | TRBV5-5
TGTGCCAGCAGCTTAGGATCGGGAAGGGCATTTGGCGGCTACACCTTC | CASSLGSGRAFGGYTF | NA | TRBJ1-2 | NA | TRBV7-2
TGTGCCAGCAGCCGGACGACTAGCGGGGGGGCGCATGAGCAGTTCTTC | CASSRTTSGGAHEQFF | TRBD2 | TRBJ2-1 | NA | TRBV11-2
TGTGCCAGCAAGGGACAGGGTATAGAGTATGGCTACCCCTTC | CASKGQGIEYGYPF | TRBD1 | TRBJ1-2 | NA | TRBV2
TGTGCCAGCAGCTTGTCCCACAGGGGAAAACAAGAGACCCAGTACTTC | CASSLSHRGKQETQYF | TRBD1 | TRBJ2-5 | few | TRBV9
TGTGCCAGCAGCTTATTCCTCGGACAGGGGGCAAAGGAGCAGTACTTC | CASSLFLGQGAKEQYF | TRBD1 | TRBJ2-7 | NA | TRBV7-9
TGCGCCAGCAGTGAAGGACTGAAAGAGACCCAGTACTTC | CASSEGLKETQYF | NA | TRBJ2-5 | NA | TRBV10-1
TGTGCCAGTAGTATAGTGCAGGGGGCCTACGAGCAGTACTTC | CASSIVQGAYEQYF | TRBD1 | TRBJ2-7 | NA | TRBV19
TGTGCCAGCAGTGAGGGAGGGTATAGCAATCAGCCCCAGCATTTT | CASSEGGYSNQPQHF | NA | TRBJ1-5 | NA | TRBV6-1
TGCGCCAGCAGGCGGCCGCCAAGGGGATATAATGAAAAACTGTTTTTT | CASRRPPRGYNEKLFF | NA | TRBJ1-4 | NA | TRBV23-1
TGTGCCAGCACCATGGACAGGAGAGGTTGGAATGAGCAGTTCTTC | CASTMDRRGWNEQFF | TRBD1 | TRBJ2-1 | NA | TRBV6-6
TGTGCCAGCAGCTCACAGGGGGCGTTTCATCAGCCCCAGCATTTT | CASSSQGAFHQPQHF | TRBD1 | TRBJ1-5 | few | TRBV5-6
TGTGCCAGCACAGGGGCGGGCCTCACAGATACGCAGTATTTT | CASTGAGLTDTQYF | NA | TRBJ2-3 | NA | TRBV13
TGTGCCAGCAGTGACTCGACTAGCGGGTCAGATACGCAGTATTTT | CASSDSTSGSDTQYF | TRBD2 | TRBJ2-3 | few | TRBV6-4
TGTGCCAGCAGCTTAGAGCCCTCTACGAAGGCTTTCTTT | CASSLEPSTKAFF | NA | TRBJ1-1 | few | TRBV7-9
TGCGCCAGCAGCCAAGATCGGGTGAGCACAGATACGCAGTATTTT | CASSQDRVSTDTQYF | NA | TRBJ2-3 | few | TRBV4-3
TGTGCCAGCAGTGACTGGGGGGGAGGGAATGAGCAGTTCTTC | CASSDWGGGNEQFF | TRBD2 | TRBJ2-1 | NA | TRBV25-1